One T cell receptor beta chain is described in this entry. Its antigen is not known. The entry originates in a study of shared clonotypes between healthy human individuals. In the original workflow: ImmunoSEQ yielded junction-only sequences lacking quality scores, so filtering differed. Using immunoSEQ multiplex PCR, the repertoire was profiled, and TCRdb retains in-frame clones only, with some absent. The V and J calls and the clone size are those of that table, but D and trimming were determined from the DNA. The sample gives over 850,000 clones, approximately 78% of which show up once; more than 0.55% is in the top ten. The germline V gene has CDR1 MDHEN and CDR2 SYDVKM. The CDR3 extends over 17 amino acids. The V segment lost 4 bases and the J segment 3 bases; nucleotides outside the gene matches: 14. Whole-study findings and limits: Represented diversity (both genetic and exposure-history) was limited by the small number of donors.

This TCR was sampled from a man between 18 and 35 years old in good health. Some clones in this sample may be carry-over from other donors' samples. Specimen: memory CD4+ T cells from PBMCs. The subset: CD45RA-negative fraction. The chain combines TRBV28 with TRBJ2-7; 8 bases are a match to TRBD2. The CDR3 reads CASSYGGGSGIVYEQYF. CDR3 DNA: TGTGCCAGCAGTTATGGGGGGGGTAGCGGGATCGTCTACGAGCAGTACTTC. Filled out from reference TRBV28 and TRBJ2-7, the complete variable domain reads DVKVTQSSRYLVKRTGEKVFLECVQDMDHENMFWYRQDPGLGLRLIYFSYDVKMKEKGDIPEGYSVSREKKERFSLILESASTNQTSMYLCASSYGGGSGIVYEQYFGPGTRLTVT.